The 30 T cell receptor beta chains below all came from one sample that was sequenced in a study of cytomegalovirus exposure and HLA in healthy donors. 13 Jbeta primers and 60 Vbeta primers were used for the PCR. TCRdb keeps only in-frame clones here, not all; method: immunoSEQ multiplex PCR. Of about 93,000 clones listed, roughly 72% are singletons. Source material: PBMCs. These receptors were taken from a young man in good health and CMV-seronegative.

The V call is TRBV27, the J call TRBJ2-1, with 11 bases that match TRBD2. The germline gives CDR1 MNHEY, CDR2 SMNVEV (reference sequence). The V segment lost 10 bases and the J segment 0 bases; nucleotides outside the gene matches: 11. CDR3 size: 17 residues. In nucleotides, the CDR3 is TGTGCCACCCGTTCACTAGCGGGAGTTAGCTCCTACAATGAGCAGTTCTTC. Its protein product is CATRSLAGVSSYNEQFF.

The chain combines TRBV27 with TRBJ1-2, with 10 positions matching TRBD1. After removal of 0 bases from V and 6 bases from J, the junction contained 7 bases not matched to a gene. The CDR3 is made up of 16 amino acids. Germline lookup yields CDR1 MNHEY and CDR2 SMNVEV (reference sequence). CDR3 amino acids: CASSLSNGGTGDGYTF. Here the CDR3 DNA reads TGTGCCAGCAGTTTATCGAATGGCGGGACAGGGGATGGCTACACCTTC.

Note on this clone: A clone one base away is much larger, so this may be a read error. This chain's CDR3 is CASSLGDRAYGYTF. The CDR3 DNA reads as TGTGCCAGCAGCTTGGGGGACAGGGCCTATGGCTACACCTTC. V is TRBV5-4 and J is TRBJ1-2, with 9 bases aligning to TRBD1. Trimming removed 0 bases from V and 4 bases from J; junction bases left unmatched: 1. This CDR3 contains 14 residues. Looked up from germline, CDR1 is SGHNT and CDR2 is YYREEE (reference sequence).

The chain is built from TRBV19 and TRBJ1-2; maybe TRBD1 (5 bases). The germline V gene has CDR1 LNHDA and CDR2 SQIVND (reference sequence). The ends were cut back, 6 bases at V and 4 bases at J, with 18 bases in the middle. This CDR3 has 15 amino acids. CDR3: CASRTGAHESYGYTF. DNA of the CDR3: TGTGCCAGTAGAACAGGAGCCCATGAATCCTATGGCTACACCTTC.

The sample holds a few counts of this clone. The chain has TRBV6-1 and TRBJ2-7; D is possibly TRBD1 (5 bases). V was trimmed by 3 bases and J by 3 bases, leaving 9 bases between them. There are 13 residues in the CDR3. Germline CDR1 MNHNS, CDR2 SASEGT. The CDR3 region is CASSDRALYEQYV. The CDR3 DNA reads TGTGCCAGCAGTGACAGGGCCCTCTACGAGCAGTACGTC.

The CDR3 DNA is TGTGCCAGCGAGGGACAGGGGAATAGCAATCAGCCCCAGCATTTT. This gives the protein CASEGQGNSNQPQHF. This chain uses TRBV2 with TRBJ1-5; 10 bases are shared with TRBD1. With 8 bases clipped from V and 0 bases from J, the junction kept 4 bases outside the gene matches. The CDR3 runs 15 residues. Per germline, CDR1 SNHLY and CDR2 FYNNEI. Combining the CDR3 with reference TRBV2 and TRBJ1-5 gives the whole variable domain EPEVTQTPSHQVTQMGQEVILRCVPISNHLYFYWYRQILGQKVEFLVSFYNNEISEKSEIFDDQFSVERPDGSNFTLKIRSTKLEDSAMYFCASEGQGNSNQPQHFGDGTRLSIL.

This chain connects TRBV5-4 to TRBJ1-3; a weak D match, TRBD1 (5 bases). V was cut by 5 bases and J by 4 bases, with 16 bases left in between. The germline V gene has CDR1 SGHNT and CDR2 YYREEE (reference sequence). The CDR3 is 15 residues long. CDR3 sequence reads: CASSIQGLPGNTIYF. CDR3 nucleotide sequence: TGTGCCAGCAGTATTCAGGGCCTACCGGGAAACACCATATATTTT. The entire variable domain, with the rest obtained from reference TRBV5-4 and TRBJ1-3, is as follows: ETGVTQSPTHLIKTRGQQVTLRCSSQSGHNTVSWYQQALGQGPQFIFQYYREEENGRGNFPPRFSGLQFPNYSSELNVNALELDDSALYLCASSIQGLPGNTIYFGEGSWLTVV.

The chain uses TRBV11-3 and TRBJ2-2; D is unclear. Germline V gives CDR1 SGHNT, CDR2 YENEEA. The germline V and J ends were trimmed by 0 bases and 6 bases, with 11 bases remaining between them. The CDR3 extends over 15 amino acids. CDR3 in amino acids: CASSLDGERSGELFF. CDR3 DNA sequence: TGTGCCAGCAGCTTAGACGGAGAGCGATCCGGGGAGCTGTTTTTT.

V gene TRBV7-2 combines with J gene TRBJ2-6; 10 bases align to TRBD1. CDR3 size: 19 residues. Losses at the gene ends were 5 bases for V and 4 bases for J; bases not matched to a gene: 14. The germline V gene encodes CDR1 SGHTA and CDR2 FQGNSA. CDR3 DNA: TGTGCCAGCAGCCTAAGGGGTAGGGACAGGGGTTCCGGGGCCAACGTCCTGACTTTC. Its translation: CASSLRGRDRGSGANVLTF.

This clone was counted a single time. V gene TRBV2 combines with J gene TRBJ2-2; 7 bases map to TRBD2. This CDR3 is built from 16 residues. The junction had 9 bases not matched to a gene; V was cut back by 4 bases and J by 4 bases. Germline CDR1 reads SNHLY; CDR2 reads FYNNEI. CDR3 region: CASSVGGSVVTGELFF. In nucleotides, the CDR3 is TGTGCCAGCAGTGTCGGCGGGAGCGTTGTCACCGGGGAGCTGTTTTTT.

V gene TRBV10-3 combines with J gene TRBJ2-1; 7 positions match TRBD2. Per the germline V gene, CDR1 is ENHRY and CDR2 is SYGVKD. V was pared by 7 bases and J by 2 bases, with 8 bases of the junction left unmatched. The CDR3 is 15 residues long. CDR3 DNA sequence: TGTGCCATCACCCGTCAGCTAGCGGCCTACAATGAGCAGTTCTTC. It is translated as CAITRQLAAYNEQFF.

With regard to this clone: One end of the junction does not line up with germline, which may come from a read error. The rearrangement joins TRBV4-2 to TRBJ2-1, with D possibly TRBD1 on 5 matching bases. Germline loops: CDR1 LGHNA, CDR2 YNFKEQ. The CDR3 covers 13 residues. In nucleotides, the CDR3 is TGTGCCGGCAGCCCAGGGTATGACAATGAGCAGTTCTTC. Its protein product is CAGSPGYDNEQFF.

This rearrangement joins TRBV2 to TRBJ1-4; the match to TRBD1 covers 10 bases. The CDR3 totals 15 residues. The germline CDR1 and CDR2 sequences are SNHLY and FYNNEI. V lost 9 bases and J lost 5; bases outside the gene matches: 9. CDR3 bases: TGTGCCAGTTCGGGACAGGGGTTAGGAAATGAAAAACTGTTTTTT. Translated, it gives CASSGQGLGNEKLFF.

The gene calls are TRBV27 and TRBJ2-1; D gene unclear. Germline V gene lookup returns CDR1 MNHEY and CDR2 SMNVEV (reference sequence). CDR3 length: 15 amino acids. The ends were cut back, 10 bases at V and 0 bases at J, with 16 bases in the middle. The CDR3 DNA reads TGTGCCACTCGGAGAGACGAAAGCTCCTACAATGAGCAGTTCTTC. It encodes CATRRDESSYNEQFF.

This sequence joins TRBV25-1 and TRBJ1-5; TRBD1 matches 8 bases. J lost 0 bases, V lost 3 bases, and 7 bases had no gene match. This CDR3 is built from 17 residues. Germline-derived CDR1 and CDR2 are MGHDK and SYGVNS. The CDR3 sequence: CASSDLLGQDSNQPQHF. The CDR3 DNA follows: TGTGCCAGCAGTGACCTCTTGGGACAGGATAGCAATCAGCCCCAGCATTTT.

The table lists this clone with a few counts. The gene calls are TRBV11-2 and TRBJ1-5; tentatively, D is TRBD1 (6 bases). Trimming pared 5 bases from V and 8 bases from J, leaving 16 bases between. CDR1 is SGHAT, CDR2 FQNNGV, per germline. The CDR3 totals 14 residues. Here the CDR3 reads CASSRTGSEKPQHF. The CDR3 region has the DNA TGTGCCAGCAGCCGTACAGGGTCTGAGAAGCCCCAGCATTTT.

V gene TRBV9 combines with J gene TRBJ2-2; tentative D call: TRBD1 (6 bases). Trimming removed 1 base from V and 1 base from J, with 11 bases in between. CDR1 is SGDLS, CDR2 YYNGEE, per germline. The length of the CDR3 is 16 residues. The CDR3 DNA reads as TGTGCCAGCAGCGTATACGCAGGGGTGAACACCGGGGAGCTGTTTTTT. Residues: CASSVYAGVNTGELFF.

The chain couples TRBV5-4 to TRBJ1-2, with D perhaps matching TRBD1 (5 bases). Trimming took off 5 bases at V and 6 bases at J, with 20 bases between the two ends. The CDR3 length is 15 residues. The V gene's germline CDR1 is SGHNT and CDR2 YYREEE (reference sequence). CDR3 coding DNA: TGTGCCAGCAGTCCAACAGGAGTTAACATGGATGGCTACACCTTC. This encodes CASSPTGVNMDGYTF. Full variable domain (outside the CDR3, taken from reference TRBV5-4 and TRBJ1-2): ETGVTQSPTHLIKTRGQQVTLRCSSQSGHNTVSWYQQALGQGPQFIFQYYREEENGRGNFPPRFSGLQFPNYSSELNVNALELDDSALYLCASSPTGVNMDGYTFGSGTRLTVV.

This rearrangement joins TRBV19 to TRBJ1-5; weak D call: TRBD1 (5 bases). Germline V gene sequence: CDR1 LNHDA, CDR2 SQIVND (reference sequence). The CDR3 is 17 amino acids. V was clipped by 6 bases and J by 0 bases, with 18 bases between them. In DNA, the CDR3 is TGTGCCAGTAGGATGGGGACTTCCGGAAATAGCAATCAGCCCCAGCATTTT. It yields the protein CASRMGTSGNSNQPQHF.

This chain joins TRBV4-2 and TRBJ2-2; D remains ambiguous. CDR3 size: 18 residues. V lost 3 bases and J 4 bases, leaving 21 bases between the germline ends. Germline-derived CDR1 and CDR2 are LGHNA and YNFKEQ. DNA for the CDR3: TGTGCCAGCAGCCACCCCAATCATAGGAGCGCTTCCACCGGGGAGCTGTTTTTT. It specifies CASSHPNHRSASTGELFF.

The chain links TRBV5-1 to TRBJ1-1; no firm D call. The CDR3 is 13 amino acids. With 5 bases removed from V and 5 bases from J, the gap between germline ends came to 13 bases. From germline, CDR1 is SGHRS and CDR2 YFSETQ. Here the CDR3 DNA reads TGCGCCAGCAGGGAGCGGGTTCTTACTGAAGCTTTCTTT. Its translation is CASRERVLTEAFF.

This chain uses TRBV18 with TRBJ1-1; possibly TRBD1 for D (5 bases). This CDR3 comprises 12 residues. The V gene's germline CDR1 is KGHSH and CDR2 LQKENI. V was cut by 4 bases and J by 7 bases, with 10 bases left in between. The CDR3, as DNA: TGTGCCAGCTCACAGCAGGGTGGTGAAGCTTTCTTT. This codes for CASSQQGGEAFF.

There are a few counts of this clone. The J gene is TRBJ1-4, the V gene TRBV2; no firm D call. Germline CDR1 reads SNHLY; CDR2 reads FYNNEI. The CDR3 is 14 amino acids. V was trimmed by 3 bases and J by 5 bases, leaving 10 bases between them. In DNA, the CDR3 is TGTGCCAGCAGTGACGAGAATAACAATGAAAAACTGTTTTTT. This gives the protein CASSDENNNEKLFF.

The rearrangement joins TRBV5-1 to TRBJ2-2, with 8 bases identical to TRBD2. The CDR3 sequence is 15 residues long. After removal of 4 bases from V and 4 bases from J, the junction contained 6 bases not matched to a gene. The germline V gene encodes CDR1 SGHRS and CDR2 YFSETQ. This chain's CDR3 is CASSEAGEGTGELFF. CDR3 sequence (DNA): TGCGCCAGCAGCGAAGCGGGAGAGGGCACCGGGGAGCTGTTTTTT.

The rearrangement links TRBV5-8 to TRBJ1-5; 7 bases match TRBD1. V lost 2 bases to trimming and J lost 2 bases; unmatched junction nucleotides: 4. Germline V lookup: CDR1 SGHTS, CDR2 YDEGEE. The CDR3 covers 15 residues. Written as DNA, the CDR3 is TGTGCCAGCAGCTTAGGGACAGTAGGCAATCAGCCCCAGCATTTT. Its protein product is CASSLGTVGNQPQHF.

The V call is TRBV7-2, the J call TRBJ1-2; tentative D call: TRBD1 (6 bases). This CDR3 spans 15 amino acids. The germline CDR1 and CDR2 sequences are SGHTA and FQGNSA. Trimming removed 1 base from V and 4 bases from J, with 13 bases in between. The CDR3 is CASSLEGGVSYGYTF. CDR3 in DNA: TGTGCCAGCAGCTTAGAGGGGGGGGTGAGCTATGGCTACACCTTC.

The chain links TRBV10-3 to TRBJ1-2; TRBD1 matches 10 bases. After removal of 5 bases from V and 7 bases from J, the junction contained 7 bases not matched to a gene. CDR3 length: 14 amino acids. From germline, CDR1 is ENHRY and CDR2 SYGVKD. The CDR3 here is CAISYTGTGVGYTF. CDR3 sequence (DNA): TGTGCCATCAGTTATACCGGGACAGGGGTTGGCTACACCTTC.

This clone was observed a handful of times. CDR3 nucleotide sequence: TGCGCCAGCAGCCAAGGCTGGGAGCTCTCCTATGGCTACACCTTC. This encodes CASSQGWELSYGYTF. This chain uses TRBV4-1 with TRBJ1-2; no clear D gene. Germline V gene lookup returns CDR1 MGHRA and CDR2 YSYEKL. There are 15 residues in the CDR3. V dropped 1 base and J dropped 4 bases, with 13 bases sitting between them.

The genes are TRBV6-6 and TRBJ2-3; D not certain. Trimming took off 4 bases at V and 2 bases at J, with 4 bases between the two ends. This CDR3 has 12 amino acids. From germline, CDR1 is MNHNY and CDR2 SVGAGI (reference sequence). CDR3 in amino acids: CASSSITDTQYF. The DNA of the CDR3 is TGTGCCAGCAGTTCCATCACAGATACGCAGTATTTT.

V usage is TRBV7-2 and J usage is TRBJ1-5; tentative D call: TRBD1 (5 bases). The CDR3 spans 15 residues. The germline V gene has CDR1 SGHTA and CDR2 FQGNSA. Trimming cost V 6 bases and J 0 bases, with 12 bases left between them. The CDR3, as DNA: TGTGCCAGCAGTATACAGGATTATAGCAATCAGCCCCAGCATTTT. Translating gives CASSIQDYSNQPQHF.